Listed here are 7 T cell receptor beta chains from one sample, sequenced in a study of T cell responses to AZD1222 COVID-19 vaccine. Assay used: immunoSEQ multiplex PCR; TCRdb lists only in-frame clones, some missing. The repertoire includes around 78,000 clones, over 80% of them detected once, and around 3% sits in the top ten. The starting material was peripheral blood, obtained on day 0 of AZD1222 vaccination. These receptors were collected from an adult in good health.

The chain recombines TRBV7-9 with TRBJ1-2; 10 nucleotides match TRBD1. The CDR3 runs to 15 residues. J lost 7 bases, V lost 4 bases, and 9 bases had no gene match. Germline CDR1 reads SEHNR; CDR2 reads FQNEAQ (reference sequence). The CDR3 protein is CASSSGTGVGAGYTF. The CDR3 region has the DNA TGTGCCAGCAGCTCCGGGACAGGGGTCGGGGCTGGCTACACCTTC.

V usage is TRBV7-2 and J usage is TRBJ1-2; D not certain. The CDR3 contains 13 residues. Germline V gives CDR1 SGHTA, CDR2 FQGNSA. The V end lost 0 bases, the J end lost 8 bases, and 10 bases lay between the germline ends. CDR3 region: CASSLALDGGYTF. In nucleotides, the CDR3 is TGTGCCAGCAGCTTAGCCCTGGATGGGGGCTACACCTTC.

The genes are TRBV5-4 and TRBJ2-1; perhaps TRBD1 as D (6 bases). CDR1 is SGHNT and CDR2 is YYREEE in the germline V gene (reference sequence). The V gene lost 3 bases and the J gene lost 0 bases, with 19 bases spanning the gap. The length of the CDR3 is 18 residues. In DNA form, the CDR3 reads TGTGCCAGCAGCTCGGCCAAACAGGGCTCAATCTCCTACAATGAGCAGTTCTTC. This codes for CASSSAKQGSISYNEQFF. The whole variable domain, filled in from reference TRBV5-4 and TRBJ2-1, reads ETGVTQSPTHLIKTRGQQVTLRCSSQSGHNTVSWYQQALGQGPQFIFQYYREEENGRGNFPPRFSGLQFPNYSSELNVNALELDDSALYLCASSSAKQGSISYNEQFFGPGTRLTVL.

The chain combines TRBV6-1 with TRBJ1-5; D gene unclear. The CDR3 extends over 13 amino acids. V was pared by 3 bases and J by 3 bases, with 6 bases between. Germline V gene data show CDR1 as MNHNS and CDR2 as SASEGT. DNA of the CDR3: TGTGCCAGCAGTGAGCGGTACAATCAGCCCCAGCATTTT. Translation gives CASSERYNQPQHF.

The chain combines TRBV19 with TRBJ2-7; maybe TRBD2 (5 bases). CDR3 length equals 13 residues. Germline V lookup: CDR1 LNHDA, CDR2 SQIVND (reference sequence). Trimming left V 5 bases short and J 9 bases short, with 17 bases between. The CDR3 reads CASSARGPPVQYF. CDR3 DNA: TGTGCCAGTAGTGCCCGGGGTCCCCCGGTGCAGTACTTC.

This clone was recorded once. The CDR3 protein is CSVEERGQGYNEQFF. The CDR3 coding sequence is TGCAGCGTTGAAGAAAGGGGACAGGGCTACAATGAGCAGTTCTTC. The genes are TRBV29-1 and TRBJ2-1; 9 bases map to TRBD1. The V gene end was trimmed by 0 bases and the J gene end by 3 bases; junction bases not matched to a gene: 3. The V gene's germline CDR1 is SQVTM and CDR2 ANQGSEA. This CDR3 spans 15 amino acids.

The chain combines TRBV27 with TRBJ1-2; D possibly corresponds to TRBD1 (6 bases). Germline V gene data show CDR1 as MNHEY and CDR2 as SMNVEV (reference sequence). CDR3 length: 12 amino acids. V was pared by 6 bases and J by 2 bases, with 7 bases between. CDR3 protein: CASRTGNYGYTF. CDR3 DNA sequence: TGTGCCAGCAGAACAGGGAACTATGGCTACACCTTC.